Listed below are T cell receptor beta chains from one sample, sequenced in a study of cytomegalovirus exposure and HLA in healthy donors. TCRdb's table, derived via immunoSEQ multiplex PCR, lists solely in-frame clones and lacks some. The sample holds 150,000 to 180,000 clones, approximately 79% seen once. The specimen sequenced was PBMCs. The receptors stem from a woman between 45 and 60 years old in good health and CMV-seropositive. CDR3s include the opening cysteine and the closing phenylalanine or tryptophan. D genes are given only for firm matches. Clone size is given for some rows only: seen once, a few or many times, or a class if the clone is expanded.

>15|TRBD2|.|TRBJ2-7|TRBV7-2
TGTGCCAGCAGCCTCAGACTGGGGGGGACCTACGAGCAGTACTTC
CASSLRLGGTYEQYF
>21|.|.|TRBJ2-7|TRBV21-1
TGTGCCAGCAGCAAAGAGACTTCTCTTTTGATCGTGACAGGGCGCAGGCACGAGCAGTACTTC
CASSKETSLLIVTGRRHEQYF
>11|.|few|TRBJ1-1|TRBV6-5
TGTGCCAGCAGTTTCGGCACTGAAGCTTTCTTT
CASSFGTEAFF
>14|.|.|TRBJ2-1|TRBV19
TGTGCCAGTCAGACCGGGACTCCGGTCCGGGAGCAGTTCTTC
CASQTGTPVREQFF
>17|TRBD1|once|TRBJ2-7|TRBV5-1
TGCGCCAGCAGCCGCCGACAGGGGGGTTTTAGCTCCTACGAGCAGTACTTC
CASSRRQGGFSSYEQYF
>15|TRBD2|.|TRBJ2-3|TRBV27
TGTGCCAGCAGTCGGACGGGGGGGCGAGGGGATACGCAGTATTTT
CASSRTGGRGDTQYF
>15|TRBD1|once|TRBJ2-1|TRBV5-1
TGCGCCAGCAGCTTGTTTCGGACAGGGAACAATGAGCAGTTCTTC
CASSLFRTGNNEQFF
>17|.|.|TRBJ1-3|TRBV29-1
TGCAGCGTTGAAGAGATAACAGGGTCGAGCTCTGGAAACACCATATATTTT
CSVEEITGSSSGNTIYF
>15|.|.|TRBJ1-5|TRBV4-3
TGCGCCAGCAGCCCCAACGGGGGGAGCAATCAGCCCCAGCATTTT
CASSPNGGSNQPQHF
>15|TRBD1|.|TRBJ2-7|TRBV10-3
TGTGCCATCAGTGAAGGGACAGGAGACTCCTACGAGCAGTACTTC
CAISEGTGDSYEQYF
>16|TRBD1|.|TRBJ1-5|TRBV19
TGTGCCAGTAGTACCCCCATGACAGGGGTTCATCAGCCCCAGCATTTT
CASSTPMTGVHQPQHF
>15|TRBD1|.|TRBJ2-1|TRBV7-2
TGTGCCAGCAGCATAAGGACAGGGGCCAGAAATGAGCAGTTCTTC
CASSIRTGARNEQFF
>17|TRBD1|.|TRBJ1-1|TRBV5-1
TGCGCCAGCAGCTCCCCCTCCGGGACAGGGATGAACACTGAAGCTTTCTTT
CASSSPSGTGMNTEAFF
>10|.|once|TRBJ1-2|TRBV10-1
TGCGCCAGCAGCGGGGCAGGGGAATACTTC
CASSGAGEYF
>16|TRBD1|.|TRBJ2-1|TRBV10-3
TGTGCCATCAGCGACGCGGGACAGGGGAATTACAATGAGCAGTTCTTC
CAISDAGQGNYNEQFF
>14|.|.|TRBJ2-7|TRBV7-2
TGTGCCAGCAGCCGAGAAAGGGGTCCCTACGAGCAGTACTTC
CASSRERGPYEQYF
>14|TRBD1|.|TRBJ2-7|TRBV28
TGTGCCAGCAGTTCGACAGGGGGCCCCTACGAGCAGTACTTC
CASSSTGGPYEQYF
>14|TRBD2|.|TRBJ2-3|TRBV5-1
TGCGCCACCCAAACTAGCGGGGGCACAGATACGCAGTATTTT
CATQTSGGTDTQYF
>17|TRBD2|.|TRBJ2-6|TRBV5-1
TGCGCCAGCAGCTCCGGGACTAGAGGGACTGGGGCCAACGTCCTGACTTTC
CASSSGTRGTGANVLTF
>15|.|.|TRBJ1-5|TRBV4-1
TGCGCCAGCAGCCAAGAAATCAGGGGAAATCAGCCCCAGCATTTT
CASSQEIRGNQPQHF
>13|.|.|TRBJ2-7|TRBV4-3
TGCGCCAGCAGCCAGGCGGCCGGGAGCGAGCAGTACTTC
CASSQAAGSEQYF
>15|.|.|TRBJ2-7|TRBV7-9
TGTGCCAGCAGCCTAGAAAGGGGACTGAGCCACGAGCAGTACTTC
CASSLERGLSHEQYF
>12|.|.|TRBJ2-7|TRBV27
TGTGCCAGCAGTTGGGATGGGAGGGAGCAGTACTTC
CASSWDGREQYF
>12|.|.|TRBJ2-7|TRBV6-1
TGTGCCAGCAAGGAAACTAACTACGAGCAGTACTTC
CASKETNYEQYF